This T cell receptor (beta chain) was found in a study of cytomegalovirus exposure and HLA in healthy donors. The CDR3 runs to 14 residues. CDR1 and CDR2 (germline): GTSNPN, SVGIG (reference sequence). Trimming stripped 6 bases from V and 0 bases from J, with 12 bases between. PCR used 60 Vbeta primers and 13 Jbeta primers. Profiling relied on immunoSEQ multiplex PCR, and the TCRdb table lists in-frame clones only, not all of them. The table has about 270,000 clones, about 66% seen once; the top ten hold under 3%. The clonotype originates from a female donor in good health and CMV-seronegative. V is TRBV30 and J is TRBJ1-5; D call uncertain. The sequenced sample was PBMCs. CDR3 nucleotide sequence: TGTGCCTGCTCCGAGGAACATAGCAATCAGCCCCAGCATTTT. Amino acids: CACSEEHSNQPQHF.